The 23 T cell receptor beta chains in this list originate from one sample, sequenced in a study of PD-1 blockade in mismatch repair-deficient tumors. Clones were read by immunoSEQ multiplex PCR, and TCRdb kept only the in-frame ones, dropping some. Of under 150,000 clones listed, roughly 90% are singletons. The sample was peripheral blood, taken roughly 67 weeks after starting pembrolizumab. All receptors come from an adult with mismatch repair-deficient cancer.

The chain links TRBV6-5 to TRBJ1-4; possible D gene TRBD1, 6 bases. Deletions cut 7 bases from V and 4 bases from J, with 13 bases between. This CDR3 has 14 amino acids. Germline lookup yields CDR1 MNHEY and CDR2 SVGAGI. As DNA, the CDR3 is TGTGCCAGCACCACGGGGGCCCATAATGAAAAACTGTTTTTT. The encoded protein is CASTTGAHNEKLFF.

The V and J genes are TRBV27 and TRBJ2-7, with D unclear. V lost 5 bases, J lost 6 bases, and 8 bases lay in between. In germline, CDR1 is MNHEY, CDR2 SMNVEV (reference sequence). The CDR3 sequence is 11 residues long. CDR3 in amino acids: CASSDSVEQYF. The CDR3 DNA sequence: TGTGCCAGCAGTGACTCGGTCGAGCAGTACTTC.

The chain links TRBV25-1 to TRBJ2-7; D may be TRBD1 (5 bases). The CDR3 is 13 residues long. Germline values: CDR1 MGHDK, CDR2 SYGVNS. Trimming took 1 base from V and 4 from J, leaving 8 bases between them. The CDR3 DNA reads TGTGCCAGCAGTGAATTAGGGGAATACGAGCAGTACTTC. It translates to CASSELGEYEQYF.

The V and J genes are TRBV6-4 and TRBJ2-3; maybe TRBD2 (5 bases). V was trimmed by 0 bases and J by 2 bases, leaving 6 bases between them. CDR1 MRHNA and CDR2 SNTAGT come from the germline V gene. This CDR3 spans 14 amino acids. CDR3 region: CASSDSGDTDTQYF. The CDR3 region has the DNA TGTGCCAGCAGTGACTCGGGAGACACAGATACGCAGTATTTT.

V is TRBV6-5 and J is TRBJ2-1; D call uncertain. In germline, CDR1 is MNHEY, CDR2 SVGAGI. The CDR3 runs 14 residues. The V end was cut by 0 bases, the J end by 8 bases, with 11 bases between. The DNA of the CDR3 is TGTGCCAGCAGTTACTCGAGTAGCTCCGATGAGCAGTTCTTC. Protein sequence: CASSYSSSSDEQFF.

The genes are TRBV7-8 and TRBJ2-5; D perhaps matches TRBD2 (5 bases). Trimming shortened V by 0 bases and J by 2 bases, and 10 bases separated the two germline ends. The CDR3 length is 15 residues. Germline V gene sequence: CDR1 SGHVS, CDR2 FQNEAQ. CDR3 residues: CASSLASGEQETQYF. The CDR3 bases are TGTGCCAGCAGCTTAGCGTCCGGGGAACAAGAGACCCAGTACTTC.

The rearrangement uses TRBV25-1 and TRBJ2-1, with D possibly TRBD2 on 6 matching bases. In germline, CDR1 is MGHDK, CDR2 SYGVNS. V lost 1 base to trimming and J lost 5 bases, with 15 bases between them. The CDR3 is 16 amino acids. CDR3 sequence reads: CASSELGGTPNNEQFF. The CDR3 nucleotides read TGTGCCAGCAGTGAATTGGGCGGGACCCCGAACAATGAGCAGTTCTTC.

V is TRBV18 and J is TRBJ1-5; D not resolved. The CDR3 has 14 amino acids. V lost 6 bases to trimming and J lost 3 bases, with 12 bases between them. The germline V gene encodes CDR1 KGHSH and CDR2 LQKENI. Written as DNA, the CDR3 is TGTGCCAGCTCCCTCAACCCCCACAATCAGCCCCAGCATTTT. It translates to CASSLNPHNQPQHF.

In the case of this clone: This specimen includes other DNA sequences encoding the same CDR3. This chain uses TRBV5-6 with TRBJ2-1, with D tentatively TRBD1 (5 bases). This CDR3 comprises 14 residues. V lost 1 base, J lost 3 bases, and 8 bases lay in between. The germline V gene encodes CDR1 SGHDT and CDR2 YYEEEE. The DNA for the CDR3 is TGTGCCAGCAGCTTGACAGGAAACTACAATGAGCAGTTCTTC. As protein: CASSLTGNYNEQFF.

In its sample, this clone was seen a few times. The chain carries TRBV7-9 and TRBJ2-7; TRBD1 matches at 8 bases. The V gene's germline CDR1 is SEHNR and CDR2 FQNEAQ (reference sequence). The V gene end was trimmed by 5 bases and the J gene end by 2 bases; junction bases not matched to a gene: 11. This CDR3 is built from 16 residues. CDR3 bases: TGTGCCAGCAGCCGGGCGGGTGGACAGGGAACCTACGAGCAGTACTTC. Amino acids: CASSRAGGQGTYEQYF.

The gene calls are TRBV29-1 and TRBJ2-3, with TRBD2 matching over 9 bases. Germline assignment: CDR1 SQVTM and CDR2 ANQGSEA. V was pared by 4 bases and J by 1 base, with 0 bases of the junction left unmatched. The CDR3 is 13 residues long. The CDR3 protein is CSVGTSGTDTQYF. The DNA of the CDR3 is TGCAGCGTTGGGACTAGCGGCACAGATACGCAGTATTTT.

In its sample, this clone was seen once. The chain combines TRBV6-5 with TRBJ1-1, with unresolved D. V shed 2 bases and J shed 0 bases, with 7 bases lying between them. The CDR3 runs 14 residues. Per the germline V gene, CDR1 is MNHEY and CDR2 is SVGAGI. The CDR3 reads CASSYGSVNTEAFF. For the CDR3, the DNA is TGTGCCAGCAGTTACGGGTCAGTGAACACTGAAGCTTTCTTT.

The CDR3 sequence: CASSYWRDHNEQFF. Written as DNA, the CDR3 is TGTGCCAGCAGTTACTGGCGAGACCACAATGAGCAGTTCTTC. V is TRBV6-5 and J is TRBJ2-1; D call uncertain. The CDR3 contains 14 residues. Trimming removed 1 base at V and 5 bases at J, with 9 bases between. Germline-derived CDR1 and CDR2 are MNHEY and SVGAGI.

The chain joins TRBV2 to TRBJ2-1; D may match TRBD1 or TRBD2 (5 bases each). Germline CDR1 reads SNHLY; CDR2 reads FYNNEI. This CDR3 has 16 residues. The ends were cut back, 7 bases at V and 1 base at J, with 17 bases in the middle. The CDR3 sequence is CASKGIGDGSYNEQFF. CDR3 nucleotide sequence: TGTGCCAGCAAGGGGATAGGGGACGGATCCTACAATGAGCAGTTCTTC.

V and J are TRBV7-8 and TRBJ2-3; TRBD2 matches 7 bases. V lost 5 bases and J lost 2; bases outside the gene matches: 7. The CDR3 covers 15 residues. Germline-derived CDR1 and CDR2 are SGHVS and FQNEAQ. The CDR3 DNA is TGTGCCAGCAGCCTGAGCGGGATGGTCACAGATACGCAGTATTTT. Its protein product is CASSLSGMVTDTQYF.

The chain uses TRBV4-2 and TRBJ2-3; tentatively, D is TRBD2 (5 bases). V was pared by 1 base and J by 4 bases, with 15 bases between. CDR3 length: 16 residues. The germline V gene encodes CDR1 LGHNA and CDR2 YNFKEQ. DNA of the CDR3: TGTGCCAGCAGCCAAGTCCGGCTAGCCAGCCCAGATACGCAGTATTTT. Its protein is CASSQVRLASPDTQYF.

This rearrangement joins TRBV29-1 to TRBJ2-6; possible D gene TRBD1, 5 bases. The CDR3 is 14 residues long. The V gene's germline CDR1 is SQVTM and CDR2 ANQGSEA. The V and J ends lost 7 bases and 2 bases respectively, with 12 bases between them. CDR3 DNA: TGCAGCGCGGCACAGGCTACTGGGGCCAACGTCCTGACTTTC. Translation: CSAAQATGANVLTF.

The genes are TRBV20-1 and TRBJ2-7; D not resolved. This CDR3 has 10 amino acids. Trimming shortened V by 6 bases and J by 7 bases, and 10 bases separated the two germline ends. The germline CDR1 and CDR2 sequences are DFQATT and SNEGSKA (reference sequence). The CDR3 sequence: CSADPGEQYF. The DNA of the CDR3 is TGCAGTGCAGACCCTGGGGAGCAGTACTTC.

The V and J genes are TRBV19 and TRBJ1-1; D possibly corresponds to TRBD1 (5 bases). The germline V gene encodes CDR1 LNHDA and CDR2 SQIVND (reference sequence). V lost 1 base and J 8 bases, leaving 8 bases between the germline ends. The CDR3 is made up of 12 amino acids. The CDR3 is CASSIVGAEAFF. The CDR3 DNA reads TGTGCCAGTAGTATAGTCGGGGCCGAAGCTTTCTTT.

This chain joins TRBV27 and TRBJ2-7; perhaps TRBD1 as D (6 bases). CDR1 is MNHEY and CDR2 is SMNVEV in the germline V gene (reference sequence). The CDR3 is 15 amino acids. Trimming took off 3 bases at V and 4 bases at J, with 16 bases between the two ends. CDR3 nucleotides: TGTGCCAGCAGTTTTAGGCCCGGACAGCTATACGAGCAGTACTTC. Protein sequence: CASSFRPGQLYEQYF.

The rearrangement uses TRBV7-9 and TRBJ2-7; D might be TRBD1 (6 bases). This CDR3 has 14 residues. V lost 5 bases and J 1 base, leaving 12 bases between the germline ends. In germline, CDR1 is SEHNR, CDR2 FQNEAQ (reference sequence). The CDR3 here is CASSPGTKSYEQYF. CDR3 DNA: TGTGCCAGCAGCCCCGGGACAAAATCCTACGAGCAGTACTTC.

This clone was seen only once. The chain combines TRBV28 with TRBJ1-1; D gene ambiguous. Germline V gene sequence: CDR1 MDHEN, CDR2 SYDVKM. V lost 4 bases, J lost 0 bases, and 12 bases lay in between. The CDR3 is 15 amino acids. The DNA of the CDR3 is TGTGCCAGCAGTTCGGGCCGTTTGATGAACACTGAAGCTTTCTTT. Translation: CASSSGRLMNTEAFF.

V usage is TRBV4-2 and J usage is TRBJ1-4; perhaps TRBD1 as D (6 bases). Per germline, CDR1 LGHNA and CDR2 YNFKEQ. Trimming left V 0 bases short and J 5 bases short, with 13 bases between. The CDR3 runs 16 residues. The CDR3 protein is CASSQEEGGGNEKLFF. CDR3 coding DNA: TGTGCCAGCAGCCAAGAAGAGGGGGGAGGGAATGAAAAACTGTTTTTT.